One sample yielded the 20 T cell receptor beta chains listed below, sequenced in a study of post-analysis software for immune sequencing data. The study, taken as a whole, reports: Patients used about five TRBV segments, including TRBV5-6, TRBV5-1 and TRBV20-1, more often than controls.

Researchers reported that TCR beta cDNA libraries carried unique molecular identifiers. MiXCR was run by TCRdb on the PCR reads, yielding one entry per CDR3 protein. The table shows around 400,000 distinct CDR3 sequences, with 30% to 45% occurring only once. Their recognized antigens are unknown. The sample taken for sequencing was blood. These receptors were collected from a girl aged 2-10 years with multiple sclerosis.

This sequence joins TRBV3-1 and TRBJ2-1; 7 nucleotides match TRBD1. Germline V gives CDR1 LGHDT, CDR2 YNNKEL (reference sequence). Unmatched junction bases numbered 11, after V lost 1 base and J lost 8 bases. The CDR3 spans 16 residues. The chain's CDR3 is CASSQGVTRGFDEQFF. The CDR3 coding sequence is TGTGCCAGCAGCCAAGGGGTCACCAGGGGGTTCGATGAGCAGTTCTTC.

This clonotype was observed a single time. J is TRBJ1-2 and V is TRBV2; D possibly corresponds to TRBD1 (6 bases). V was trimmed by 11 bases and J by 3 bases, leaving 10 bases between them. Germline values: CDR1 SNHLY, CDR2 FYNNEI. This CDR3 spans 11 amino acids. The CDR3 DNA reads as TGTGCCGGGGGCCAGGACTATGGCTACACCTTC. Its translation is CAGGQDYGYTF.

The rearrangement joins TRBV20-1 to TRBJ2-1; 13 nucleotides agree with TRBD2. This CDR3 is 16 amino acids long. Germline V gene data show CDR1 as DFQATT and CDR2 as SNEGSKA (reference sequence). CDR3 bases: TGCAGAAAGACTAGCGGGAGGACCATCTCCTACAATGAGCAGTTCTTC. Amino acid sequence: CRKTSGRTISYNEQFF.

The chain combines TRBV20-1 with TRBJ2-7, with a weak D call TRBD1 (5 bases). Germline V gene lookup returns CDR1 DFQATT and CDR2 SNEGSKA (reference sequence). The CDR3 loop spans 17 amino acids. V was clipped by 0 bases and J by 0 bases, with 18 bases between them. The CDR3 loop reads CSARDKGRQGGSYEQYF. Here the CDR3 DNA reads TGCAGTGCTAGAGATAAAGGTCGGCAGGGTGGCTCCTACGAGCAGTACTTC.

The CDR3 coding sequence is TGTGCCAGCAGCAAAATGGAGGGGCGAGTAAGGGAGCTGTTTTTT. It translates to CASSKMEGRVRELFF. The V and J genes are TRBV21-1 and TRBJ2-2; TRBD1 was called by the table and not checked on the DNA. TRBV21-1 constitutes a pseudogene. This CDR3 contains 15 residues.

This clonotype was counted between two and nine times. The chain is built from TRBV28 and TRBJ1-1, with a tentative D call TRBD1 (5 bases). Germline CDR1 and CDR2: MDHEN and SYDVKM. The V end lost 1 base, the J end lost 9 bases, and 9 bases lay between the germline ends. The CDR3 is 12 residues long. Written as DNA, the CDR3 is TGTGCCAGCAGTTTATACGACAGTCAAGCTTTCTTT. Amino acid sequence: CASSLYDSQAFF.

The chain has TRBV6-4 and TRBJ2-7; the D is unclear. V shed 4 bases and J shed 5 bases, with 21 bases lying between them. CDR1 and CDR2 from the germline V gene are MRHNA and SNTAGT. This CDR3 is built from 16 residues. The CDR3: CASSASPTLQGHEQYF. CDR3 bases: TGTGCCAGCAGTGCTTCCCCAACCCTCCAAGGCCACGAGCAGTACTTC.

This chain connects TRBV7-9 to TRBJ1-4; no clear D gene. Germline CDR1 and CDR2: SEHNR and FQNEAQ (reference sequence). CDR3 length: 12 amino acids. V lost 4 bases and J 8 bases, leaving 8 bases between the germline ends. Here the CDR3 DNA reads TGTGCCAGCAGCTACCTCGAGGAAAAACTGTTTTTT. Amino acid sequence: CASSYLEEKLFF.

The chain uses TRBV20-1 and TRBJ2-4, with D perhaps matching TRBD1 (6 bases). This CDR3 has 16 amino acids. Germline lookup yields CDR1 DFQATT and CDR2 SNEGSKA (reference sequence). The germline V and J ends were trimmed by 3 bases and 4 bases, with 19 bases remaining between them. CDR3 protein: CSARDNSQGVKNIQYF. DNA for the CDR3: TGCAGTGCTAGGGACAATTCACAGGGAGTAAAAAACATTCAGTACTTC.

This chain links TRBV7-2 with TRBJ1-2; no reliable D call. Germline values: CDR1 SGHTA, CDR2 FQGNSA. This CDR3 is built from 14 residues. Trimming removed 5 bases from V and 1 base from J, with 11 bases in between. The CDR3 sequence: CASSHTGSNYGYTF. In nucleotides, the CDR3 is TGTGCCAGCAGCCACACGGGTAGTAACTATGGCTACACCTTC.

The V call is TRBV7-9, the J call TRBJ2-1, with D maybe TRBD2 (5 bases). Germline V gene sequence: CDR1 SEHNR, CDR2 FQNEAQ (reference sequence). V lost 0 bases, J lost 0 bases, and 6 bases lay in between. The CDR3 runs 15 residues. The CDR3 region has the DNA TGTGCCAGCAGCTTAGCTAGCGTCTCCTACAATGAGCAGTTCTTC. Its translation: CASSLASVSYNEQFF.

The chain carries TRBV27 and TRBJ1-2; 10 bases align to TRBD1. Germline loops: CDR1 MNHEY, CDR2 SMNVEV (reference sequence). The V segment lost 2 bases and the J segment 4 bases; nucleotides outside the gene matches: 13. This CDR3 is built from 18 residues. The CDR3 DNA follows: TGTGCCAGCAGTTTAGGTGCCGGGACAGGGGATCTGGTCTATGGCTACACCTTC. This codes for CASSLGAGTGDLVYGYTF.

Only a few counts were recorded for this clonotype. The chain is built from TRBV20-1 and TRBJ1-2; 9 nucleotides line up with TRBD1. CDR1 and CDR2 from the germline V gene are DFQATT and SNEGSKA (reference sequence). This CDR3 is built from 13 residues. V lost 8 bases and J lost 0; bases outside the gene matches: 4. The chain's CDR3 is CSPGDRANYGYTF. The DNA for the CDR3 is TGCAGTCCGGGGGACAGGGCTAACTATGGCTACACCTTC.

This sequence joins TRBV6-2 or TRBV6-3 and TRBJ2-4; D not resolved. The end of the DNA is better explained by TRBJ2-5, so the J call may be wrong. This CDR3 spans 14 amino acids. CDR1 and CDR2 from the germline V gene are MNHEY and SVGEGT. The CDR3 coding sequence is TGTGCCAGCAGTTACCCCGAATTGACAAAGACCCAGTACTTC. Translating it yields CASSYPELTKTQYF.

CDR3 residues: CASSFASGGKPSYEQYF. CDR3 coding DNA: TGTGCCAGCAGCTTCGCTAGCGGGGGGAAACCCTCCTACGAGCAGTACTTC. The chain couples TRBV7-6 to TRBJ2-7, with TRBD2 matching 11 bases. The CDR3 has 17 residues. Germline V gene data show CDR1 as SGHVS and CDR2 as FNYEAQ. Germline trimming cut 3 bases from V and 0 bases from J; bases unmatched to any gene: 7.

Only a few counts were recorded for this clonotype. The chain recombines TRBV6-6 with TRBJ2-4; 14 bases are shared with TRBD2. This CDR3 has 15 amino acids. V gave up 4 bases and J gave up 13 bases; unmatched junction bases: 9. Germline lookup yields CDR1 MNHNY and CDR2 SVGAGI (reference sequence). The CDR3 DNA reads TGTGCCAGCAGTTCCAGACTAGCGGGGGGGCGTGAGCAGTACTTC. The encoded protein is CASSSRLAGGREQYF.

The chain uses TRBV7-8 and TRBJ2-6; the match to TRBD1 covers 8 bases. Per the germline V gene, CDR1 is SGHVS and CDR2 is FQNEAQ. The CDR3 totals 17 residues. V lost 2 bases, J lost 2 bases, and 5 bases stayed unmatched. CDR3 loop: CASSLRQGATGANVLTF. In nucleotides, the CDR3 is TGTGCCAGCAGCTTAAGGCAGGGGGCCACTGGGGCCAACGTCCTGACTTTC.

The rearrangement links TRBV7-3 to TRBJ2-6; D is unresolved. Per the germline V gene, CDR1 is SGHTA and CDR2 is FQGTGA. V was clipped by 3 bases and J by 0 bases, with 12 bases between them. There are 17 residues in the CDR3. CDR3 DNA sequence: TGTGCCAGCAGCTTGATATTCAGGAGCTCTGGGGCCAACGTCCTGACTTTC. Translated: CASSLIFRSSGANVLTF.

This clonotype has more than one count but fewer than ten. The rearrangement joins TRBV12-3 or TRBV12-4 to TRBJ2-1; perhaps TRBD1 as D (6 bases). Deletions cut 11 bases from V and 4 bases from J, with 15 bases between. This CDR3 is 13 amino acids long. CDR3 in DNA: TGTGCCGCGTCGACAGGCGTTTACAATGAGCAGTTCTTC. It codes for CAASTGVYNEQFF.

The chain employs TRBV12-3 or TRBV12-4 and TRBJ2-7; D unresolved. The closer fit of TRBJ2-5 to the DNA end suggests the J call may be wrong. This CDR3 region has 14 residues. The CDR3 region has the DNA TGTGCCAGCAGTTTAGACGTCCTTCTGGAGACCCAGTACTTC. Protein product: CASSLDVLLETQYF.